Presented here are 4 T cell receptor beta chains from one specimen sequenced in a study of cytomegalovirus exposure and HLA in healthy donors. Here immunoSEQ multiplex PCR was the method, and the copy in TCRdb shows in-frame clones only, minus some. The profile shows some 110,000 clones, 75% to 90% of them singletons. Sequencing was performed on PBMCs. The receptor set was obtained from a young man in good health and CMV-seropositive.

The rearrangement links TRBV19 to TRBJ1-2, with TRBD1 matching 8 bases. Germline values: CDR1 LNHDA, CDR2 SQIVND (reference sequence). The V gene end was trimmed by 4 bases and the J gene end by 6 bases; junction bases not matched to a gene: 4. The CDR3 length is 13 residues. The CDR3 nucleotides read TGTGCCAGTAGTAACGACAGGGGTAATGGCTACACCTTC. Protein product: CASSNDRGNGYTF.

The CDR3 DNA reads as TGCGCCAGCAGCCAAGAGTCCCTAGGGGGCGGCTACTATGGCTACACCTTC. This sequence encodes CASSQESLGGGYYGYTF. The rearrangement links TRBV4-1 to TRBJ1-2; 7 bases are shared with TRBD1. There are 17 residues in the CDR3. CDR1 and CDR2 from the germline V gene are MGHRA and YSYEKL. Trimming removed 0 bases from V and 3 bases from J; junction bases left unmatched: 10.

This clone was found a few times. The chain uses TRBV4-1 and TRBJ2-1, with D unresolved. This CDR3 is built from 13 residues. V dropped 4 bases and J dropped 2 bases, with 6 bases sitting between them. In germline, CDR1 is MGHRA, CDR2 YSYEKL. The chain's CDR3 is CASSPYPYNEQFF. As DNA, the CDR3 is TGCGCCAGCAGCCCCTACCCCTACAATGAGCAGTTCTTC.

J is TRBJ1-1 and V is TRBV5-1; 8 bases are a match to TRBD1. This CDR3 region has 14 residues. The junction had 13 bases not matched to a gene; V was cut back by 5 bases and J by 10 bases. The germline V gene has CDR1 SGHRS and CDR2 YFSETQ. In DNA, the CDR3 is TGCGCCAGCAGAGGAACAGGGGGGACACTTGGAGCTTTCTTT. This encodes CASRGTGGTLGAFF.